This entry lists 14 T cell receptor beta chains sequenced from one sample in a study of blood T cell repertoires in COVID-19. Method: immunoSEQ multiplex PCR; TCRdb's copy keeps in-frame clones and lacks some. The data hold 85,000 to 130,000 clones, with just under 85% observed a single time. Sequenced: peripheral blood. These receptors originate from a woman of 80 years or more with active or convalescent COVID-19.

V is TRBV2 and J is TRBJ2-2; a weak D match, TRBD2 (5 bases). Per germline, CDR1 SNHLY and CDR2 FYNNEI. Deletions cut 5 bases from V and 8 bases from J, with 12 bases between. The CDR3 is made up of 13 amino acids. The CDR3 region has the DNA TGTGCCAGCAGTCAGCGGCCCGTAGGGGAGCTGTTTTTT. The encoded protein is CASSQRPVGELFF.

V gene TRBV7-2 combines with J gene TRBJ2-1; D gene ambiguous. Germline V CDR1 and CDR2: SGHTA, FQGNSA. The CDR3 totals 15 residues. V gave up 6 bases and J gave up 1 base, with 13 bases separating them. CDR3 nucleotide sequence: TGTGCCAGCAGACCGTCTTGGCAATCCTACAATGAGCAGTTCTTC. Its protein is CASRPSWQSYNEQFF.

This clone was seen a handful of times. V gene TRBV10-3 combines with J gene TRBJ2-1, with 8 positions matching TRBD2. The length of the CDR3 is 14 residues. With V trimmed by 4 bases and J by 8 bases, 7 bases remained unmatched. Looked up from germline, CDR1 is ENHRY and CDR2 is SYGVKD. This chain's CDR3 is CAISGREGQDEQFF. CDR3 nucleotide sequence: TGTGCCATCAGTGGTCGGGAGGGCCAAGATGAGCAGTTCTTC.

The CDR3 coding sequence is TGTGCCAGCAGCTTAGAGGGACTGGCCTACGAGCAGTACTTC. Its translation is CASSLEGLAYEQYF. This chain connects TRBV7-2 to TRBJ2-7; D perhaps matches TRBD2 (6 bases). Trimming removed 1 base at V and 2 bases at J, with 9 bases between. In germline, CDR1 is SGHTA, CDR2 FQGNSA. This CDR3 is built from 14 residues.

This rearrangement joins TRBV7-3 to TRBJ2-7; maybe TRBD2 (7 bases). V lost 5 bases and J 4 bases, leaving 12 bases between the germline ends. Per germline, CDR1 SGHTA and CDR2 FQGTGA. The CDR3 sequence is 13 residues long. CDR3 sequence: CASSQRGGYEQYF. CDR3 sequence (DNA): TGTGCCAGCAGCCAGAGGGGGGGATACGAGCAGTACTTC.

The V and J genes are TRBV3-1 (or the pseudogene TRBV3-2) and TRBJ1-1; D is undetermined. CDR1 is LGHDT, CDR2 YNNKEL, per germline (reference sequence). The CDR3 is made up of 14 amino acids. The V end was cut by 0 bases, the J end by 1 base, with 6 bases between. CDR3 region: CASSQDRQNTEAFF. The CDR3 DNA sequence: TGTGCCAGCAGCCAAGATCGACAGAACACTGAAGCTTTCTTT.

The rearrangement uses TRBV19 and TRBJ1-1; a weak D match, TRBD1 (5 bases). V gave up 5 bases and J gave up 1 base, with 17 bases separating them. The length of the CDR3 is 16 residues. Germline V lookup: CDR1 LNHDA, CDR2 SQIVND (reference sequence). DNA for the CDR3: TGTGCCAGTAGTCCAATCCCAGGGTTGGCGAACACTGAAGCTTTCTTT. It specifies CASSPIPGLANTEAFF. Combining the CDR3 with reference TRBV19 and TRBJ1-1 gives the whole variable domain DGGITQSPKYLFRKEGQNVTLSCEQNLNHDAMYWYRQDPGQGLRLIYYSQIVNDFQKGDIAEGYSVSREKKESFPLTVTSAQKNPTAFYLCASSPIPGLANTEAFFGQGTRLTVV.

The CDR3 bases are TGTGCCAGCAGCTCCGTACAGGTATCAATAGGCACAGATACGCAGTATTTT. As protein: CASSSVQVSIGTDTQYF. The chain links TRBV5-6 to TRBJ2-3; D is possibly TRBD1 (5 bases). CDR3 size: 17 residues. Germline V gives CDR1 SGHDT, CDR2 YYEEEE. The V and J ends lost 3 bases and 1 base respectively, with 18 bases between them.

The chain has TRBV5-1 and TRBJ1-1; the match to TRBD1 covers 8 bases. This CDR3 has 14 residues. V was clipped by 2 bases and J by 1 base; unmatched bases: 1. Per germline, CDR1 SGHRS and CDR2 YFSETQ. The chain's CDR3 is CASSFQGANTEAFF. The CDR3 region has the DNA TGCGCCAGCAGCTTCCAGGGGGCGAACACTGAAGCTTTCTTT.

This clone was detected a few times. The DNA of the CDR3 is TGTGCCAGCAGCCAGACGGAGACTGAAGCTTTCTTT. It is translated as CASSQTETEAFF. The V gene is TRBV12-3 or TRBV12-4, the J gene TRBJ1-1; D gene uncertain. The V end was cut by 6 bases, the J end by 5 bases, with 10 bases between. The CDR3 is made up of 12 amino acids.

The V call is TRBV20-1, the J call TRBJ1-5; no definite D call. Trimming stripped 3 bases from V and 3 bases from J, with 12 bases between. The CDR3 has 14 residues. From germline, CDR1 is DFQATT and CDR2 SNEGSKA (reference sequence). The CDR3 DNA reads TGCAGTGCTAGTCTCCCCCACTTCAATCAGCCCCAGCATTTT. The encoded protein is CSASLPHFNQPQHF.

The V and J genes are TRBV20-1 and TRBJ1-1, with D hard to call. The germline V and J ends were trimmed by 3 bases and 7 bases, with 21 bases remaining between them. CDR3 size: 15 residues. Germline V gene data show CDR1 as DFQATT and CDR2 as SNEGSKA (reference sequence). The CDR3 loop is CSASSPGGRGLEAFF. The CDR3 nucleotides read TGCAGTGCTAGTTCCCCGGGAGGTAGAGGGCTTGAAGCTTTCTTT.

J is TRBJ2-1 and V is TRBV5-5; D may be TRBD1 (5 bases). Trimming took 5 bases from V and 1 from J, leaving 16 bases between them. This CDR3 is 16 amino acids long. Germline CDR1 is SGHKS and CDR2 is YYEKEE (reference sequence). The CDR3 DNA reads TGTGCCAGCAGGGACGAGCCAACAGGTTCCTACAATGAGCAGTTCTTC. Amino acids: CASRDEPTGSYNEQFF.

The rearrangement links TRBV19 to TRBJ2-2, with 7 positions matching TRBD1. V lost 6 bases and J lost 3; bases outside the gene matches: 7. Per the germline V gene, CDR1 is LNHDA and CDR2 is SQIVND (reference sequence). This CDR3 comprises 15 residues. The CDR3: CASRLTGVHTGELFF. Here the CDR3 DNA reads TGTGCCAGTAGATTAACAGGGGTCCACACCGGGGAGCTGTTTTTT. Complete variable domain (other parts from reference TRBV19 and TRBJ2-2): DGGITQSPKYLFRKEGQNVTLSCEQNLNHDAMYWYRQDPGQGLRLIYYSQIVNDFQKGDIAEGYSVSREKKESFPLTVTSAQKNPTAFYLCASRLTGVHTGELFFGEGSRLTVL.